This entry features one T cell receptor beta chain sequence. Its antigen is undetermined. Everyone who donated was a Caucasian adult who lived in Nashville, Tennessee. Germline CDR1 and CDR2: SGHTS and YDEGEE. The CDR3 runs 17 residues. Trimming left V 3 bases short and J 4 bases short, with 22 bases between. The record originates from a study of shared clonotypes between healthy human individuals. General observations from the study: Sorted-subset sequencing was shown by rarefaction to be incomplete despite large depth.

Original handling: ImmunoSEQ junction-only sequences lacked quality scores, so their filtering differed. Clones were read by immunoSEQ multiplex PCR, and TCRdb kept only the in-frame ones, dropping some. V and J calls and clone size follow that table, whereas D and trimming were derived from the DNA. The sample shows 650,000 to 750,000 clones, roughly 78% of them seen only once. This receptor was identified in a woman in her twenties or thirties in good health. The specimen was memory CD4+ T cells sorted from blood. Described subset: CD45RA-negative fraction. The chain combines TRBV5-8 with TRBJ1-2; D uncertain. In DNA, the CDR3 is TGTGCCAGCAGCTCGGTCCAGTCGGTCTATTCCTCCTATGGCTACACCTTC. Translation gives CASSSVQSVYSSYGYTF.